This T cell receptor (beta chain) stems from a study of T-cell reconstitution after alpha-beta-depleted transplantation in children. Unique molecular identifiers were incorporated into the prepared TCRbeta library. TCRdb used MiXCR to reprocess the PCR reads, holding one entry per CDR3 protein. The top ten clones hold approximately 4.3% of a sample with 350,000 to 450,000 distinct CDR3 sequences, approximately 12% of them seen once. CDR3 length: 15 amino acids. V lost 0 bases and J 1 base, leaving 9 bases between the germline ends. Germline V gene lookup returns CDR1 KGHSH and CDR2 LQKENI. This specimen was PBMCs, taken from the stem cell graft. The receptor comes from a human donor who donated a stem cell graft to a child with Fanconi anemia. This chain links TRBV18 with TRBJ1-1; D perhaps matches TRBD1 (5 bases). The CDR3 DNA is TGTGCCAGCTCACCACCAGAGACAGCGAACACTGAAGCTTTCTTT. This gives the protein CASSPPETANTEAFF.